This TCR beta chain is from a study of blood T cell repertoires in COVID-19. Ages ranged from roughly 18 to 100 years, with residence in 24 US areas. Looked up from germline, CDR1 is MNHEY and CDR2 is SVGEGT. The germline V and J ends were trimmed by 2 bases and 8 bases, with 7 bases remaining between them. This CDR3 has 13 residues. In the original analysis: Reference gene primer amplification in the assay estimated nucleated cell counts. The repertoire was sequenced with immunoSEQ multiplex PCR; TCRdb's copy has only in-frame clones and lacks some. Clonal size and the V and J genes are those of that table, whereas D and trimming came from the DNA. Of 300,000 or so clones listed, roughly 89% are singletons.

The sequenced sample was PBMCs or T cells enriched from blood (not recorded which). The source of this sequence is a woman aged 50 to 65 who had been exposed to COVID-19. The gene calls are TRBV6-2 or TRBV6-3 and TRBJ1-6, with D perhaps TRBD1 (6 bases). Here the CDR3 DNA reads TGTGCCAGCAGTTACGAGGGGGATTCACCCCTCCACTTT. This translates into CASSYEGDSPLHF.